The present T cell receptor beta chain was sequenced within a study of T cell repertoires in cytomegalovirus infection (dated by TCRdb to the late 2010s). About the study as a whole: The HLA type of each donor mattered for the analysis, because public TCR beta signatures pointed to carriage of CMV infection along with the matching HLA type. General findings and caveats noted by the study authors: Cumulative frequency of public TCR beta family members discriminated carriers of CMV infection plus the relevant HLA type in this cohort and an independent approximately 360-donor cohort. The ex vivo response was dominated by HLA-C-restricted CMV-specific TCR beta clonotypes, which also provided the single most frequent clonotype in two of eight donors.

This clonotype was observed at least ten times. No antigen is known for it. No base qualities exist here, and no much larger clone lies one base off it. The reads were generated on an Illumina HiSeq 1500. Through fastp at Q25 and MiXCR, TCRdb rebuilt clones from the public reads, retaining in-frame beta chains. Each CDR3 protein appears once, grouped with its most common genes and DNA. This sample is represented by about 250,000 distinct CDR3 sequences; roughly 12% of them were singletons. The top ten hold 1.5% to 2% of the sample. The germline V gene specifies ENHRY as CDR1 and SYGVKD as CDR2. The germline V end is reduced by 10 bases and the J end by 7 bases; junction bases left unmatched: 8. There are 14 amino acids in the CDR3, from cysteine to phenylalanine inclusive. The sequence is cut down to CDR3 DNA, 42 bases in frame from base 1.

Sequencing was carried out using PBMCs. This sequence originates from a human donor in good health (CMV status not recorded). Some clones in this sample may be carry-over from other donors' samples. This sequence uses TRBV10-3 and TRBJ2-2, with TRBD2 identical over 11 junction bases. DNA sequence: TGTGCCACGCTAGCGGGAGGTTCGGTCGGGGAGCTGTTTTTT. The encoded protein is CATLAGGSVGELFF.